The 9 T cell receptor beta chains below were found in one sample sequenced in a study of cytomegalovirus exposure and HLA in healthy donors. The PCR employed 60 Vbeta primers together with 13 Jbeta primers. Generated by immunoSEQ multiplex PCR, the TCRdb table keeps only in-frame clones and is missing some. Its listing shows about 200,000 clones. Input material: PBMCs. Receptor source: a woman in her thirties in good health and CMV-seropositive.

The chain carries TRBV10-3 and TRBJ1-6; D may be TRBD1 (6 bases). This CDR3 is 15 amino acids long. The V end was cut by 6 bases, the J end by 6 bases, with 15 bases between. Germline V CDR1 and CDR2: ENHRY, SYGVKD. The CDR3 bases are TGTGCCATCAGCGTCGAGGACAGAGGTAATTCACCCCTCCACTTT. This gives the protein CAISVEDRGNSPLHF.

Remarks on this clone: The sample contains more than one DNA sequence encoding this CDR3. The chain uses TRBV29-1 and TRBJ1-1; D possibly corresponds to TRBD1 (5 bases). The CDR3 is 15 residues long. Germline assignment: CDR1 SQVTM and CDR2 ANQGSEA. Deletions cut 7 bases from V and 3 bases from J, with 21 bases between. The CDR3 DNA follows: TGCAGCGCCGATGGGGCCGCAGGAAAGGACACTGAAGCTTTCTTT. As protein: CSADGAAGKDTEAFF.

The gene calls are TRBV5-1 and TRBJ2-5; D unclear. The CDR3 is 13 residues long. The germline V gene encodes CDR1 SGHRS and CDR2 YFSETQ. Trimming removed 3 bases from V and 2 bases from J, with 8 bases in between. CDR3 loop: CASSSEPQETQYF. Written as DNA, the CDR3 is TGCGCCAGCAGCTCGGAGCCTCAAGAGACCCAGTACTTC. Looking up the rest from reference TRBV5-1 and TRBJ2-5 gives the full variable domain: KAGVTQTPRYLIKTRGQQVTLSCSPISGHRSVSWYQQTPGQGLQFLFEYFSETQRNKGNFPGRFSGRQFSNSRSEMNVSTLELGDSALYLCASSSEPQETQYFGPGTRLLVL.

The CDR3 coding sequence is TGTGCCTGGAGTCCTCGCCCCCGGGTAGCGGGAAACACCATATATTTT. Translating gives CAWSPRPRVAGNTIYF. V and J are TRBV30 and TRBJ1-3; no reliable D call. This CDR3 is built from 16 residues. Per germline, CDR1 GTSNPN and CDR2 SVGIG (reference sequence). V dropped 2 bases and J dropped 4 bases, with 18 bases sitting between them.

The chain employs TRBV5-1 and TRBJ2-5; a possible D gene is TRBD1 (7 bases). Germline CDR1 is SGHRS and CDR2 is YFSETQ. Trimming stripped 2 bases from V and 5 bases from J, with 16 bases between. The CDR3 is 15 amino acids. CDR3 DNA: TGCGCCAGCAGCTTAAGGGAACCAGGGGGGGAGACCCAGTACTTC. Amino acid sequence: CASSLREPGGETQYF.

The chain links TRBV5-1 to TRBJ2-7, with D possibly matching TRBD1 (6 bases). The germline gives CDR1 SGHRS, CDR2 YFSETQ. The V gene lost 4 bases and the J gene lost 12 bases, with 17 bases spanning the gap. This CDR3 is 12 amino acids long. The CDR3 protein is CASSPDNRDPYF. The CDR3 coding sequence is TGCGCCAGCAGCCCCGATAACAGGGACCCGTACTTC. The full variable domain, completed using reference TRBV5-1 and TRBJ2-7, is KAGVTQTPRYLIKTRGQQVTLSCSPISGHRSVSWYQQTPGQGLQFLFEYFSETQRNKGNFPGRFSGRQFSNSRSEMNVSTLELGDSALYLCASSPDNRDPYFGPGTRLTVT.

This rearrangement joins TRBV5-1 to TRBJ2-7; 9 positions agree with TRBD1. V shed 2 bases, J shed 3 bases, and the junction held 6 bases outside the gene matches. This CDR3 has 15 residues. The germline V gene encodes CDR1 SGHRS and CDR2 YFSETQ. The CDR3 DNA reads TGCGCCAGCAGCTTTCGGACAGGGGAAGGCTACGAGCAGTACTTC. The encoded protein is CASSFRTGEGYEQYF.

V gene TRBV4-1 combines with J gene TRBJ2-3; 8 bases fit TRBD2. This CDR3 spans 16 amino acids. Unmatched junction bases numbered 11, after V lost 4 bases and J lost 5 bases. In germline, CDR1 is MGHRA, CDR2 YSYEKL. The CDR3 DNA reads TGCGCCAGCAGCCTACTCGGCGGGGGGCTCTTAGATACGCAGTATTTT. Residues: CASSLLGGGLLDTQYF.

The V and J genes are TRBV10-3 and TRBJ2-6; no clear D. The CDR3 is 15 amino acids. The germline V gene has CDR1 ENHRY and CDR2 SYGVKD. Trimming shortened V by 3 bases and J by 4 bases, and 10 bases separated the two germline ends. This CDR3 reads CAISEPSSGANVLTF. The CDR3 nucleotides are TGTGCCATCAGTGAACCGAGTTCCGGGGCCAACGTCCTGACTTTC.